Shown below are 26 T cell receptor beta chains from a single sample sequenced in a study of blood T cell repertoires in COVID-19. Sequenced by immunoSEQ multiplex PCR; TCRdb stores in-frame clones only, minus some. The sample has approximately 330,000 clones, roughly 86% seen once. The sequenced sample consisted of peripheral blood. The receptors here all came from a man between 25 and 39 years old with COVID-19, enrolled during active disease.

This clone was found once. The chain is built from TRBV28 and TRBJ2-7, with D possibly being TRBD2 (6 bases). The CDR3 has 15 residues. V lost 5 bases and J lost 7, with 21 bases in between. CDR1 is MDHEN, CDR2 SYDVKM, per germline. CDR3 nucleotide sequence: TGTGCCAGCAGTGCCGCCGGGACTGGATTTGTTGAGCAGTACTTC. Translated: CASSAAGTGFVEQYF.

The chain has TRBV5-4 and TRBJ1-2; TRBD1 is a possible D gene (5 bases). CDR3 length: 15 residues. Germline-derived CDR1 and CDR2 are SGHNT and YYREEE (reference sequence). Trimming pared 4 bases from V and 2 bases from J, leaving 15 bases between. In DNA, the CDR3 is TGTGCCAGCAGCCCGCGTGGGGGGTTCAACTATGGCTACACCTTC. Amino acid sequence: CASSPRGGFNYGYTF. Full variable domain (remainder filled in from reference TRBV5-4 and TRBJ1-2): ETGVTQSPTHLIKTRGQQVTLRCSSQSGHNTVSWYQQALGQGPQFIFQYYREEENGRGNFPPRFSGLQFPNYSSELNVNALELDDSALYLCASSPRGGFNYGYTFGSGTRLTVV.

The rearrangement uses TRBV14 and TRBJ1-2; 9 bases line up with TRBD1. Trimming at V came to 0 bases and at J to 6 bases, leaving 2 bases not matched to a gene. Germline CDR1 and CDR2: SGHDN and FVKESK. The CDR3 spans 14 residues. This chain's CDR3 is CASSQEGQGDGYTF. CDR3 nucleotides: TGTGCCAGCAGCCAAGAGGGACAGGGTGATGGCTACACCTTC.

The chain employs TRBV27 and TRBJ2-7; 9 bases are a match to TRBD1. The CDR3 is 14 residues long. Germline CDR1 is MNHEY and CDR2 is SMNVEV (reference sequence). V trimming: 5 bases; J trimming: 5 bases; junction bases outside the gene matches: 7. The CDR3 region is CASSPGTGFDEQYF. The CDR3 nucleotides read TGTGCCAGCAGTCCGGGGACAGGGTTCGACGAGCAGTACTTC.

This clone occurred once. This chain links TRBV3-1 (or the pseudogene TRBV3-2) with TRBJ2-5, with a possible D match to TRBD2 (5 bases). In germline, CDR1 is LGHDT, CDR2 YNNKEL (reference sequence). The CDR3 has 15 amino acids. Trimming shortened V by 0 bases and J by 5 bases, and 13 bases separated the two germline ends. CDR3 sequence (DNA): TGTGCCAGCAGCCAAGAGCGAGGGCCGCGGGAGACCCAGTACTTC. It yields the protein CASSQERGPRETQYF.

The chain carries TRBV5-4 and TRBJ1-2; 9 bases line up with TRBD1. With V trimmed by 4 bases and J by 5 bases, 9 bases remained unmatched. The germline gives CDR1 SGHNT, CDR2 YYREEE (reference sequence). CDR3 length: 15 amino acids. The CDR3 protein is CASSLPGQGLYGYTF. In DNA form, the CDR3 reads TGTGCCAGCAGCCTTCCGGGACAGGGACTTTATGGCTACACCTTC.

V and J are TRBV28 and TRBJ1-6; maybe TRBD1 (5 bases). Trimming stripped 2 bases from V and 6 bases from J, with 14 bases between. Germline assignment: CDR1 MDHEN and CDR2 SYDVKM. This CDR3 region has 16 residues. The CDR3 spells CASSLARTSRNSPLHF. The CDR3 nucleotides are TGTGCCAGCAGTTTAGCTAGGACAAGCCGTAATTCACCCCTCCACTTT.

This clone was counted only a few times. The chain couples TRBV19 to TRBJ2-6; the match to TRBD1 covers 9 bases. V was clipped by 6 bases and J by 0 bases; unmatched bases: 21. Germline V gives CDR1 LNHDA, CDR2 SQIVND (reference sequence). The CDR3 has 22 amino acids. Here the CDR3 DNA reads TGTGCCAGTAGCGATACAGGGGGCAGGCCCTTCCTCCTTAGCTCTGGGGCCAACGTCCTGACTTTC. It specifies CASSDTGGRPFLLSSGANVLTF.

V is TRBV6-2 or TRBV6-3 and J is TRBJ1-2; D unresolved. Germline V gene lookup returns CDR1 MNHEY and CDR2 SVGEGT. V shed 6 bases and J shed 2 bases, with 10 bases lying between them. CDR3 length: 13 residues. In DNA, the CDR3 is TGTGCCAGCAGCGCAGACGGGAACTATGGCTACACCTTC. Translation gives CASSADGNYGYTF.

The J gene is TRBJ1-1, the V gene TRBV19; perhaps TRBD1 as D (5 bases). Germline V gene lookup returns CDR1 LNHDA and CDR2 SQIVND (reference sequence). The CDR3 loop spans 15 amino acids. V was shortened by 5 bases and J by 0 bases, with 13 bases between the two germline ends. The CDR3 is CASSSMTAMNTEAFF. Here the CDR3 DNA reads TGTGCCAGTAGTTCCATGACAGCTATGAACACTGAAGCTTTCTTT.

The genes are TRBV28 and TRBJ2-5, with a tentative D call TRBD2 (6 bases). Germline CDR1 is MDHEN and CDR2 is SYDVKM. Trimming took 6 bases from V and 5 from J, leaving 19 bases between them. CDR3 length: 15 residues. CDR3: CASSSLGLSGETQYF. In DNA, the CDR3 is TGTGCCAGCAGCTCCCTGGGACTCTCGGGGGAGACCCAGTACTTC.

The gene calls are TRBV5-1 and TRBJ1-6, with D maybe TRBD1 (5 bases). This CDR3 is 14 amino acids long. Germline lookup yields CDR1 SGHRS and CDR2 YFSETQ. V lost 0 bases and J lost 8, with 9 bases in between. The CDR3 DNA reads TGCGCCAGCAGCTTGGAAGGGGATGATTCACCCCTCCACTTT. This encodes CASSLEGDDSPLHF.

This chain joins TRBV7-3 and TRBJ2-1, with D maybe TRBD1 (7 bases). The CDR3 runs to 15 residues. With 5 bases removed from V and 5 bases from J, the gap between germline ends came to 16 bases. In germline, CDR1 is SGHTA, CDR2 FQGTGA. The CDR3 DNA follows: TGTGCCAGCAGCCGAGACAGGGCGGGAAACAATGAGCAGTTCTTC. It yields the protein CASSRDRAGNNEQFF.

J is TRBJ2-1 and V is TRBV6-4, with D maybe TRBD2 (6 bases). CDR1 is MRHNA, CDR2 SNTAGT, per germline. V lost 7 bases, J lost 5 bases, and 18 bases lay in between. The CDR3 runs to 15 residues. The CDR3 sequence: CASKPGDSEHNEQFF. CDR3 nucleotides: TGTGCCAGCAAGCCGGGGGACTCAGAGCACAATGAGCAGTTCTTC.

The chain has TRBV5-4 and TRBJ1-2; possible D gene TRBD1, 6 bases. This CDR3 region has 15 residues. V shed 0 bases and J shed 6 bases, with 15 bases lying between them. Germline V gene data show CDR1 as SGHNT and CDR2 as YYREEE (reference sequence). The CDR3 sequence: CASSLERQGRNGYTF. The CDR3 coding sequence is TGTGCCAGCAGCTTGGAACGCCAGGGGCGCAATGGCTACACCTTC. The full variable domain, completed using reference TRBV5-4 and TRBJ1-2, is ETGVTQSPTHLIKTRGQQVTLRCSSQSGHNTVSWYQQALGQGPQFIFQYYREEENGRGNFPPRFSGLQFPNYSSELNVNALELDDSALYLCASSLERQGRNGYTFGSGTRLTVV.

This clone is a singleton in its sample. The J gene is TRBJ2-5, the V gene TRBV18; TRBD1 matches 7 bases. Trimming at V came to 0 bases and at J to 3 bases, leaving 4 bases not matched to a gene. From germline, CDR1 is KGHSH and CDR2 LQKENI. This CDR3 has 15 residues. The CDR3 nucleotides are TGTGCCAGCTCACCACCTGGGACAGCCGAAGAGACCCAGTACTTC. Translation: CASSPPGTAEETQYF.

This chain joins TRBV7-2 and TRBJ1-1; D might be TRBD1 (6 bases). Trimming pared 4 bases from V and 5 bases from J, leaving 11 bases between. From germline, CDR1 is SGHTA and CDR2 FQGNSA. This CDR3 contains 13 residues. CDR3 nucleotide sequence: TGTGCCAGCAGCTCCATCGGGACAACTGAAGCTTTCTTT. This gives the protein CASSSIGTTEAFF.

The V gene is TRBV9, the J gene TRBJ2-3; 8 nucleotides match TRBD1. In germline, CDR1 is SGDLS, CDR2 YYNGEE. V dropped 0 bases and J dropped 4; count of bases not matched to a gene: 7. The CDR3 is made up of 16 amino acids. The CDR3 coding sequence is TGTGCCAGCAGCGTAGGGACAGGGAAACTCCCAGATACGCAGTATTTT. Protein sequence: CASSVGTGKLPDTQYF.

This clone turned up a few times. This sequence joins TRBV7-2 and TRBJ2-7, with 10 bases that match TRBD2. This CDR3 contains 17 residues. Germline V CDR1 and CDR2: SGHTA, FQGNSA. V trimming: 2 bases; J trimming: 4 bases; junction bases outside the gene matches: 11. The CDR3 reads CASSLSSGSFGSYEQYF. CDR3 nucleotides: TGTGCCAGCAGCTTATCTAGCGGGAGCTTCGGTAGTTACGAGCAGTACTTC.

The V and J genes are TRBV9 and TRBJ1-4; 7 nucleotides match TRBD1. CDR3 size: 16 residues. Germline lookup yields CDR1 SGDLS and CDR2 YYNGEE. V dropped 3 bases and J dropped 7; count of bases not matched to a gene: 12. The CDR3 DNA reads as TGTGCCAGCAGCGCGAAAGACAGGGTAGAAGGTGAAAAACTGTTTTTT. This codes for CASSAKDRVEGEKLFF. The entire variable domain, with the rest obtained from reference TRBV9 and TRBJ1-4, is as follows: DSGVTQTPKHLITATGQRVTLRCSPRSGDLSVYWYQQSLDQGLQFLIQYYNGEERAKGNILERFSAQQFPDLHSELNLSSLELGDSALYFCASSAKDRVEGEKLFFGSGTQLSVL.

The sample holds many counts of this clone. The chain combines TRBV7-2 with TRBJ2-1; 7 bases agree with TRBD2. The CDR3 length is 16 residues. V lost 0 bases, J lost 0 bases, and 2 bases stayed unmatched. Per germline, CDR1 SGHTA and CDR2 FQGNSA. In DNA, the CDR3 is TGTGCCAGCAGCTTAGCCTCTAGCGGCTCCTACAATGAGCAGTTCTTC. Encoded protein: CASSLASSGSYNEQFF.

The chain uses TRBV5-4 and TRBJ2-2; tentative D call: TRBD2 (6 bases). The V end lost 4 bases, the J end lost 3 bases, and 16 bases lay between the germline ends. The length of the CDR3 is 16 residues. Per germline, CDR1 SGHNT and CDR2 YYREEE (reference sequence). The CDR3 is CASSPQGRGYTGELFF. The CDR3 coding sequence is TGTGCCAGCAGCCCTCAAGGGCGGGGCTACACCGGGGAGCTGTTTTTT.

The chain links TRBV3-1 (or the pseudogene TRBV3-2) to TRBJ1-1; D ambiguous. Germline CDR1 is LGHDT and CDR2 is YNNKEL (reference sequence). The V and J ends lost 4 bases and 4 bases respectively, with 13 bases between them. This CDR3 comprises 14 residues. Written as DNA, the CDR3 is TGTGCCAGCAGCCCCCCGAGACCTAGCACTGAAGCTTTCTTT. It is translated as CASSPPRPSTEAFF.

This chain joins TRBV19 and TRBJ2-2, with 7 nucleotides matching TRBD1. From germline, CDR1 is LNHDA and CDR2 SQIVND (reference sequence). This CDR3 spans 13 amino acids. Trimming removed 5 bases from V and 7 bases from J; junction bases left unmatched: 4. CDR3 coding DNA: TGTGCCAGTAGTCCACAGGGGAACGGGGAGCTGTTTTTT. Its protein is CASSPQGNGELFF.

The gene calls are TRBV4-2 and TRBJ1-2, with 8 bases lining up with TRBD1. Germline assignment: CDR1 LGHNA and CDR2 YNFKEQ. Losses at the gene ends were 0 bases for V and 0 bases for J; bases not matched to a gene: 6. The CDR3 has 17 residues. The CDR3 DNA follows: TGTGCCAGCAGCCAAGAAGACACGGGACAGGCTAACTATGGCTACACCTTC. This codes for CASSQEDTGQANYGYTF.

The chain is built from TRBV18 and TRBJ1-1; D perhaps matches TRBD1 (5 bases). Trimming stripped 6 bases from V and 0 bases from J, with 23 bases between. The CDR3 spans 18 residues. Looked up from germline, CDR1 is KGHSH and CDR2 is LQKENI. The CDR3 coding sequence is TGTGCCAGCTCCCCCGGGACTTTTGGTTCGGGGATGAACACTGAAGCTTTCTTT. Its protein is CASSPGTFGSGMNTEAFF. Full variable domain (rest looked up from reference TRBV18 and TRBJ1-1): NAGVMQNPRHLVRRRGQEARLRCSPMKGHSHVYWYRQLPEEGLKFMVYLQKENIIDESGMPKERFSAEFPKEGPSILRIQQVVRGDSAAYFCASSPGTFGSGMNTEAFFGQGTRLTVV.